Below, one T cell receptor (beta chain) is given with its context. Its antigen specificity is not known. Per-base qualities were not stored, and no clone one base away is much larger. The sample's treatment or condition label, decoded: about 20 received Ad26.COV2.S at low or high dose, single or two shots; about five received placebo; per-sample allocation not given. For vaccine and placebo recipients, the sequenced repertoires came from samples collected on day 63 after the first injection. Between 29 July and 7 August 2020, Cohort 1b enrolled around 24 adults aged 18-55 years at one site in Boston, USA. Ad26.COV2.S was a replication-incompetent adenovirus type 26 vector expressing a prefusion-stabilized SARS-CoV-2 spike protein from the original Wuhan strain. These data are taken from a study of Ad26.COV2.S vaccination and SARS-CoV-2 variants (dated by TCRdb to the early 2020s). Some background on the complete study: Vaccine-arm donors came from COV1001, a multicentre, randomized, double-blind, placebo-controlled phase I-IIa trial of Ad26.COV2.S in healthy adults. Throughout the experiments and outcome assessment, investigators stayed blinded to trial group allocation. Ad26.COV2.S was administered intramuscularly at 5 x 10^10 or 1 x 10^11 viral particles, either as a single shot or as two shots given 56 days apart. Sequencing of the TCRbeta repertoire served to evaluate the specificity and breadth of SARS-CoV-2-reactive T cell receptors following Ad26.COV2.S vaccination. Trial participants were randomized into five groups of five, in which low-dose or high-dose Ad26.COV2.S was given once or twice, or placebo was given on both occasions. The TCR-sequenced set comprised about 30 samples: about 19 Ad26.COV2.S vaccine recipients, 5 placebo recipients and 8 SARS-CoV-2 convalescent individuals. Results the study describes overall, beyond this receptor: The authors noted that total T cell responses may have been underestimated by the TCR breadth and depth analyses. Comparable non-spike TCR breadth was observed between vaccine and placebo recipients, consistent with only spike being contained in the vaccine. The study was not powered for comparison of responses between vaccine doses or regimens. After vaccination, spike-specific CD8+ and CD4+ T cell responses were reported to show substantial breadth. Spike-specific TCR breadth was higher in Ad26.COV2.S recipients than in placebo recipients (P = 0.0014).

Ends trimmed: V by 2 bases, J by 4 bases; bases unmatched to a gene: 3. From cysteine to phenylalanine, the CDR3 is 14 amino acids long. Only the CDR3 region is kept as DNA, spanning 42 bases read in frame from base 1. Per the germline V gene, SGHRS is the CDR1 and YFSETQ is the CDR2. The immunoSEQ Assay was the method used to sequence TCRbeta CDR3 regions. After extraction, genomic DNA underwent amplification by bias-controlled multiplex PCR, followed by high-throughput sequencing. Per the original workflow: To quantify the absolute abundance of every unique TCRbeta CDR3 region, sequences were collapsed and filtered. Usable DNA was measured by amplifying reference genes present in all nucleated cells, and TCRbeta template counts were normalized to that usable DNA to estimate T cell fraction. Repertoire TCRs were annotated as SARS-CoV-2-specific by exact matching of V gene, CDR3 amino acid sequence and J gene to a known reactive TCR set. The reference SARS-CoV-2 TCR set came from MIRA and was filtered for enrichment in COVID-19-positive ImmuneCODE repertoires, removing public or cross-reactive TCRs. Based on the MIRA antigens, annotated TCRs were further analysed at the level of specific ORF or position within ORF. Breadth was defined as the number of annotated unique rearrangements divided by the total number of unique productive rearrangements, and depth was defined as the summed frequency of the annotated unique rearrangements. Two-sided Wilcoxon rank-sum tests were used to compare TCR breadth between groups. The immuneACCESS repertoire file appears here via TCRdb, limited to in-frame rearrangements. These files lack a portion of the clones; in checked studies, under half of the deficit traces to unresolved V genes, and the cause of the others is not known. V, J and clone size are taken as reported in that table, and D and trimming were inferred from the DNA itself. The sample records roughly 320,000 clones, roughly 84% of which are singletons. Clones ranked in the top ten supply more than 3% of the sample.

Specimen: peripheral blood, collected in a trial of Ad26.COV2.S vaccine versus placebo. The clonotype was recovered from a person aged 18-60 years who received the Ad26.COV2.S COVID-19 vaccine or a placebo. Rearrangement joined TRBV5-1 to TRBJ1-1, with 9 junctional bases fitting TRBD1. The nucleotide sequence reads TGCGCCAGCAGCTTACAGGGGGCGCCCACTGAAGCTTTCTTT. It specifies CASSLQGAPTEAFF.